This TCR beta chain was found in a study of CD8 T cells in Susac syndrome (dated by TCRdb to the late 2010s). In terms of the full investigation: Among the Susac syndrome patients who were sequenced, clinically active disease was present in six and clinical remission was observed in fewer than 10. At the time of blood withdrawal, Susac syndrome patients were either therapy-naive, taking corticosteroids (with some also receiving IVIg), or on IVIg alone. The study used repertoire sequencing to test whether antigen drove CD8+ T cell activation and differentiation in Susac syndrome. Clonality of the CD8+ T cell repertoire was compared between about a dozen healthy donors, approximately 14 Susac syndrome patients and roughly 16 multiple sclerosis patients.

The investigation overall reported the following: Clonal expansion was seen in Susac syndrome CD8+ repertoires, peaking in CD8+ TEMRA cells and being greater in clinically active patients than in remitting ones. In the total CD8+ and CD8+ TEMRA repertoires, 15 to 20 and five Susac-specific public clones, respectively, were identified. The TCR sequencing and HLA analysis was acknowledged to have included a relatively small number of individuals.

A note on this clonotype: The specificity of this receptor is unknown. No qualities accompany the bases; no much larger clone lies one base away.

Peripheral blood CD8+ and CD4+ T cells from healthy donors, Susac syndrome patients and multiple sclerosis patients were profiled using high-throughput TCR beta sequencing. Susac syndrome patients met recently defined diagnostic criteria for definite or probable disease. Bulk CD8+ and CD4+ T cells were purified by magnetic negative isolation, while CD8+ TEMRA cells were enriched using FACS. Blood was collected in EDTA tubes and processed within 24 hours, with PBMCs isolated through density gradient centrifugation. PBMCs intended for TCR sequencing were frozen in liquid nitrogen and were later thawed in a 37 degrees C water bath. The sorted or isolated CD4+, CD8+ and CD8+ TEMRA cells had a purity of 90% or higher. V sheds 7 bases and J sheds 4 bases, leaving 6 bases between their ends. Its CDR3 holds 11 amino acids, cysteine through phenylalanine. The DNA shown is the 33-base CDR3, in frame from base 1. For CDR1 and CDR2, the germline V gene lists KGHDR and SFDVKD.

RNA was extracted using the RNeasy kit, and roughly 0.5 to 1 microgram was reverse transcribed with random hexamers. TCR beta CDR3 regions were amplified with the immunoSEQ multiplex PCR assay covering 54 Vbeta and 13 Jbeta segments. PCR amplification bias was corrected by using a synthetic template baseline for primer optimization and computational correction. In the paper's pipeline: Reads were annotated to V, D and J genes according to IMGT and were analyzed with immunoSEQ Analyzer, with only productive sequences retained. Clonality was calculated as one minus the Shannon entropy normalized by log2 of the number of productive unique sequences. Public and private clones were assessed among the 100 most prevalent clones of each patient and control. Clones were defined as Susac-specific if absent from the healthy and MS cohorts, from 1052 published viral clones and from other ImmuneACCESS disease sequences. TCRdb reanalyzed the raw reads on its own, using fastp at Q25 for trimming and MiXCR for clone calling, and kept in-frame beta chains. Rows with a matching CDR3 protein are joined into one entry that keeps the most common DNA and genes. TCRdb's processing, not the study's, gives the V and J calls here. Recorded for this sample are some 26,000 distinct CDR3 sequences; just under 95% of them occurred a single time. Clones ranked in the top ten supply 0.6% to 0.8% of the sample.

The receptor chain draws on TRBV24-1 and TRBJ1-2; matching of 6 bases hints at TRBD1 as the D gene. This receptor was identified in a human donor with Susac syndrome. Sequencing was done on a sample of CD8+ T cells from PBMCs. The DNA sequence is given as TGTGCCACCAGGGACAGCTATGGCTACACCTTC. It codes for CATRDSYGYTF.